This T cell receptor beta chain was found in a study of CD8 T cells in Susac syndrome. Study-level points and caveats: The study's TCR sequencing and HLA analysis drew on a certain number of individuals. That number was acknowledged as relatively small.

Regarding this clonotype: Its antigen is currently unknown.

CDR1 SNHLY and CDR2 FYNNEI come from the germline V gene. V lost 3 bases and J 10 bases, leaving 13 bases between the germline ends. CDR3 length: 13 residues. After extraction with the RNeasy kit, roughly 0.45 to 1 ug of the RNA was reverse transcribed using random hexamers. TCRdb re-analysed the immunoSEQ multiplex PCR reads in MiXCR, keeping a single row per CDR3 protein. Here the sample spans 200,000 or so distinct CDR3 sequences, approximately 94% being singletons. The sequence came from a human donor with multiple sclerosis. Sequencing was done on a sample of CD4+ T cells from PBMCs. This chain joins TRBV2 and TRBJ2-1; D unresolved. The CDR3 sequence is CASSDDALAEQFF. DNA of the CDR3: TGTGCCAGCAGTGACGACGCCTTGGCAGAGCAGTTCTTC.